Shown below are 26 T cell receptor beta chains from a single sample sequenced in a study of tumor and adjacent non-tumor tissue in lung cancer. RNA was extracted from bulk tissue without any cell sorting. More than 3 cm separated this lung sample from the edge of the tumor. Three rounds of nested PCR, following a modified ARM-PCR protocol, produced the TCRbeta library. MiXCR, run by TCRdb on the multiplex PCR reads, gives a single entry per CDR3 protein. Of 75,000 to 95,000 distinct CDR3 sequences in the sample, 76% were seen once. Sequencing used distant non-tumor lung tissue. The receptor set was obtained from a woman aged 50 to 65 with non-small cell lung cancer.

Concerning this clonotype itself: An end of the junction differs from the germline gene, which may be a read error. V gene TRBV6-5 combines with J gene TRBJ1-2; TRBD1 matches 9 bases. The CDR3 runs 16 residues. From germline, CDR1 is MNHEY and CDR2 SVGAGI. The CDR3 nucleotides read TGTGCCAGCAACCACGGCGCCGACAGGGGGTTCTTCGGCTACACCTTT. This encodes CASNHGADRGFFGYTF.

This clonotype was seen repeatedly, ten times or more. The chain links TRBV6-2 or TRBV6-3 to TRBJ1-1; 7 nucleotides match TRBD1. Losses at the gene ends were 5 bases for V and 4 bases for J; bases not matched to a gene: 10. Looked up from germline, CDR1 is MNHEY and CDR2 is SVGEGT. The CDR3 spans 15 residues. CDR3 residues: CASSQGGTPATEAFF. CDR3 nucleotide sequence: TGTGCCAGCAGTCAGGGGGGGACTCCGGCCACTGAAGCTTTCTTT.

Worth noting for this clonotype: Possible read error: a much larger clone is one base away. The chain joins TRBV28 to TRBJ2-1; D is unresolved. The V gene lost 4 bases and the J gene lost 4 bases, with 17 bases spanning the gap. Germline assignment: CDR1 MDHEN and CDR2 SYDVKM. This CDR3 contains 16 residues. The CDR3 nucleotides are TGTGCCAGCAGTTCTCGCAAGTGTCAGAAGTACAATGAGCAGTTCTTC. Its protein product is CASSSRKCQKYNEQFF.

About this clonotype itself: Germline and junction disagree at one end, which may indicate a read error. This chain links TRBV6-6 with TRBJ2-5, with D perhaps matching TRBD1 (5 bases). Germline assignment: CDR1 MNHNY and CDR2 SVGAGI (reference sequence). The CDR3 has 14 amino acids. CDR3 protein: CVSKRQSSVETQYF. Here the CDR3 DNA reads TGTGTCAGCAAACGACAGTCCTCTGTGGAGACCCAGTACTTC.

The count of this clonotype is one. The chain couples TRBV6-5 to TRBJ2-2, with D possibly being TRBD1 (6 bases). CDR1 is MNHEY and CDR2 is SVGAGI in the germline V gene. V was cut by 7 bases and J by 7 bases, with 16 bases left in between. The CDR3 is made up of 14 amino acids. CDR3 sequence reads: CASIGGLDSGELFF. The CDR3, as DNA: TGTGCCAGCATAGGCGGGTTGGACAGCGGGGAGCTGTTTTTT.

This clonotype was picked up one time. The chain couples TRBV10-2 to TRBJ2-7; no firm D call. The ends were cut back, 3 bases at V and 13 bases at J, with 22 bases in the middle. Germline V gene lookup returns CDR1 WSHSY and CDR2 SAAADI. The CDR3 loop spans 14 amino acids. For the CDR3, the DNA is TGCGCCAGCAGTGAATCAAATAACTTTTACGAACAATACTTC. Translated, it gives CASSESNNFYEQYF.

As regards this clonotype: A junction boundary mismatches the germline segment, possibly from a read error. The rearrangement uses TRBV5-6 and TRBJ2-1, with TRBD1 as a possible D gene (6 bases). Germline V gives CDR1 SGHDT, CDR2 YYEEEE. This CDR3 has 13 amino acids. As DNA, the CDR3 is TGTGACAGCAGCTCGACAGGACACAATGAGCAGTTCTTC. Translated, it gives CDSSSTGHNEQFF.

Of note for this clonotype: An end of the junction does not agree with germline; a read error may underlie this. The chain combines TRBV29-1 with TRBJ2-2; either TRBD1 or TRBD2 may supply D (6 bases each). This CDR3 comprises 14 residues. Looked up from germline, CDR1 is SQVTM and CDR2 is ANQGSEA. The CDR3 DNA is TGCAGCGCTAGGGGGGTCGCTGGGAACGGGGAGTTGTTTTTT. Translating gives CSARGVAGNGELFF.

In the case of this clonotype: One end of the junction varies from germline; a read error may be responsible. This chain joins TRBV11-2 and TRBJ2-7; tentative D call: TRBD1 (6 bases). The V gene's germline CDR1 is SGHAT and CDR2 FQNNGV. The CDR3 loop spans 14 amino acids. CDR3 sequence: CACSLVRDTYEQYF. DNA for the CDR3: TGTGCCTGCAGCTTGGTTAGGGACACCTACGAGCAGTACTTC.

This clonotype was seen more than once but under ten times. At one of its ends the junction is not consistent with the germline gene, which may arise from a read error. The rearrangement uses TRBV20-1 and TRBJ2-7, with TRBD2 as a possible D gene (6 bases). The CDR3 contains 15 residues. Germline assignment: CDR1 DFQATT and CDR2 SNEGSKA (reference sequence). CDR3: CSVRDPLGGLHEQYF. The CDR3 DNA reads TGCAGTGTTAGAGACCCCTTGGGAGGTCTACACGAGCAGTACTTC.

The chain has TRBV5-6 and TRBJ2-1; D is unresolved. The CDR3 covers 15 residues. The V gene's germline CDR1 is SGHDT and CDR2 YYEEEE. The CDR3 coding sequence is TGTATCAGCAGCTTATTGCAGGATTCTTACAATGAGCAGTTCTTC. Encoded protein: CISSLLQDSYNEQFF.

Of note for this clonotype: At one end the junction does not follow the germline gene, possibly because of a read error. The chain recombines TRBV30 with TRBJ2-7; D perhaps matches TRBD1 (5 bases). This CDR3 comprises 17 residues. Germline V gene sequence: CDR1 GTSNPN, CDR2 SVGIG (reference sequence). Here the CDR3 DNA reads TGTGTCTGGAGACGTTTTTTTAGGGGTTCCGACACCTACGAGCAGTACTTC. It is translated as CVWRRFFRGSDTYEQYF.

Comments on this clonotype: This may be a read error: a much more frequent sequence differs by one nucleotide. No conserved phenylalanine or tryptophan ends this CDR3, so it is likely a read error. The genes are TRBV29-1 and TRBJ1-5, with unresolved D. V lost 2 bases, J lost 9 bases, and 14 bases lay in between. Germline-derived CDR1 and CDR2 are SQVTM and ANQGSEA. The CDR3 spans 13 residues. The DNA of the CDR3 is TGCAGCGTTGAAACGCTACAAGGTCGGCCCCAGCATCTT. Its translation is CSVETLQGRPQHL.

A word on this clonotype: This could be a read error, since a much larger clone is one nucleotide away. The DNA of the CDR3 is TGTGCCAGCAGTTACACGGGAGACTACAATGAGCAGTCCTTC. Protein product: CASSYTGDYNEQSF. The chain couples TRBV6-6 to TRBJ2-1; a possible D gene is TRBD2 (6 bases). There are 14 residues in the CDR3. Germline loops: CDR1 MNHNY, CDR2 SVGAGI (reference sequence).

The sample holds many counts of this clonotype. Given a much more abundant clone one base away, this may be a read error. The chain is built from TRBV6-5 and TRBJ1-2, with TRBD1 matching over 7 bases. Germline CDR1 MNHEY, CDR2 SVGAGI. The CDR3 contains 15 residues. The CDR3 sequence is CASIEILQGHYDYTF. CDR3 nucleotides: TGTGCCAGCATCGAGATCCTACAGGGGCACTATGACTACACCTTC.

Worth noting for this clonotype: At one boundary the junction diverges from the germline segment, which might be a read error. V and J are TRBV12-3 or TRBV12-4 and TRBJ2-7, with 8 bases matching TRBD2. The CDR3 runs 15 residues. This CDR3 reads CASSSGTSSSYDQYF. The CDR3 coding sequence is TGTGCCAGCAGTTCAGGGACTAGTAGCTCCTACGATCAGTACTTC.

Of note for this clonotype: This may be a read error: a much more frequent sequence differs by one nucleotide. The final CDR3 position lacks the conserved phenylalanine or tryptophan, pointing to a likely read error. This chain uses TRBV20-1 with TRBJ1-6; D might be TRBD1 (6 bases). Germline assignment: CDR1 DFQATT and CDR2 SNEGSKA (reference sequence). The germline V and J ends were trimmed by 6 bases and 4 bases, with 16 bases remaining between them. This CDR3 comprises 15 residues. This CDR3 reads CSAGGGLGYNSPLHL. The CDR3 nucleotides are TGCAGTGCGGGGGGGGGCTTAGGGTATAATTCACCCCTCCACCTT.

This sequence joins TRBV6-5 and TRBJ2-2, with 8 bases lining up with TRBD2. Per the germline V gene, CDR1 is MNHEY and CDR2 is SVGAGI. This CDR3 is built from 14 residues. V lost 8 bases, J lost 9 bases, and 11 bases stayed unmatched. DNA for the CDR3: TGTGCCAGCGGGGTTAGCGGGACTGCCTGGGAGCTGTTTTTT. This encodes CASGVSGTAWELFF.

This clonotype came up many times. This CDR3 is CASREWTTGANVLTF. CDR3 coding DNA: TGTGCCAGCAGGGAATGGACAACTGGGGCCAACGTCCTGACTTTC. The V call is TRBV28, the J call TRBJ2-6; tentative D call: TRBD1 (5 bases). Per germline, CDR1 MDHEN and CDR2 SYDVKM. The CDR3 has 15 amino acids. With 6 bases removed from V and 2 bases from J, the gap between germline ends came to 11 bases.

This clonotype is a singleton in its sample. As the CDR3 is not closed by the conserved phenylalanine or tryptophan, this likely results from a read error. J is TRBJ2-7 and V is TRBV4-2; D uncertain. Germline assignment: CDR1 LGHNA and CDR2 YNFKEQ. V lost 4 bases and J 2 bases, leaving 18 bases between the germline ends. The CDR3 runs 16 residues. CDR3 sequence (DNA): TGTGCCAGCAGCCTTGCAATAGAGGCGGTCCCCTACGAGCAGTACTTA. This gives the protein CASSLAIEAVPYEQYL.

This clonotype came up many times. This sequence joins TRBV4-2 and TRBJ2-6; D remains unclear. Between the trimmed V and J ends, which lost 1 base and 4 bases, there was a span of 20 bases. Germline V gives CDR1 LGHNA, CDR2 YNFKEQ. This CDR3 region has 19 residues. CDR3 coding DNA: TGTGCCAGCAGCCAAGGCTTGGGATTGAGTTTCGGGGGGGCCAACGTCCTGACTTTC. Translating it yields CASSQGLGLSFGGANVLTF.

As regards this clonotype: A much larger clone sits a single nucleotide away, making a read error possible. CDR3 region: CARSSGLVGYGYTF. CDR3 sequence (DNA): TGTGCCAGGAGTTCAGGTCTAGTAGGGTATGGCTACACCTTC. The gene calls are TRBV28 and TRBJ1-2; no clear D. The CDR3 is 14 amino acids. Germline V gene lookup returns CDR1 MDHEN and CDR2 SYDVKM.

As concerns this clonotype: A read error is possible here, since a much larger clone lies one base away. This chain connects TRBV2 to TRBJ2-1, with TRBD2 matching over 8 bases. The CDR3 covers 15 residues. Trimming cost V 4 bases and J 13 bases; bases outside gene matches: 15. CDR1 and CDR2 (germline): SNHLY, FYNNEI. CDR3 protein: CASSAYGSSGGDQFF. The CDR3 DNA is TGTGCCAGCAGTGCCTACGGGAGCAGCGGGGGTGATCAGTTCTTC.

For this clonotype: The junction shows a germline mismatch at one end, possibly a read error. The chain joins TRBV5-1 to TRBJ2-7; D not resolved. The CDR3 covers 14 residues. Per the germline V gene, CDR1 is SGHRS and CDR2 is YFSETQ. DNA for the CDR3: TGCGCCAGCAGCTTGACAAGGTCTTTATTCGAGCAGTATTTC. Its protein is CASSLTRSLFEQYF.

This clonotype was found once. The junction and the germline gene differ at one end; a read error may be behind it. The V and J genes are TRBV7-8 and TRBJ2-1; no clear D. Germline CDR1 and CDR2: SGHVS and FQNEAQ. CDR3 length equals 13 residues. CDR3 in amino acids: CANSLGAENELFF. CDR3 nucleotides: TGTGCCAACAGCTTAGGAGCTGAGAATGAGCTGTTCTTC.

A word on this clonotype: The junction and the germline gene differ at one end; a read error may be behind it. The genes are TRBV6-2 or TRBV6-3 and TRBJ2-1; a possible D gene is TRBD1 (5 bases). Germline V gives CDR1 MNHEY, CDR2 SVGEGT. CDR3 length: 15 amino acids. Here the CDR3 DNA reads TGTGCCAGCAGTTCCGCAGGGCACTCCTACAATGAGCAGCTCTTC. Translating it yields CASSSAGHSYNEQLF.